This T cell receptor beta chain was obtained from a study of blood T cell repertoires in COVID-19. Across the whole study: From the United States, Italy and Spain came samples of acute and convalescent COVID-19. PBMCs, B-cell-depleted T cells, or T cells provided the cDNA or gDNA that made up the material.

The germline CDR1 and CDR2 sequences are KGHDR and SFDVKD. CDR3 size: 17 residues. V gave up 1 base and J gave up 2 bases; unmatched junction bases: 8. Per the original methods: Amplification with reference gene primers provided the estimates of nucleated cell counts. Here immunoSEQ multiplex PCR was the method, and the copy in TCRdb shows in-frame clones only, minus some. V and J calls plus clone size are reproduced from that table; the DNA served to infer D and trimming. Of 140,000 to 150,000 clones in the sample, about 80% were seen once. What was sequenced was PBMCs or T cells enriched from blood (not recorded which). The chain joins TRBV24-1 to TRBJ2-3, with 7 bases fitting TRBD2. This receptor was obtained from a woman aged 50 to 60 who had recovered from COVID-19. CDR3 DNA sequence: TGTGCCACCAGTGATTTCAGACGGGGACTAACCACAGATACGCAGTATTTT. Translation: CATSDFRRGLTTDTQYF.